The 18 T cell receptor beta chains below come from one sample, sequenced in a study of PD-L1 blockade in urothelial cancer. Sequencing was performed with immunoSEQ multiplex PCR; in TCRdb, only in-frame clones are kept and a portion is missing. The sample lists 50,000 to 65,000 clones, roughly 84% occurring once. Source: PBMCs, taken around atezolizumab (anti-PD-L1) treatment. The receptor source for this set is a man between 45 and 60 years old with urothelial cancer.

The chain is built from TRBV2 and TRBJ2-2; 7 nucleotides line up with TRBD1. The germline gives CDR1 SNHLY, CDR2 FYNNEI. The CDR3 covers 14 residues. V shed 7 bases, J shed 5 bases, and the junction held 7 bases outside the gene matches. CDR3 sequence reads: CASNSGTATGELFF. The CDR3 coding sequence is TGTGCCAGCAATTCCGGGACAGCAACCGGGGAGCTGTTTTTT. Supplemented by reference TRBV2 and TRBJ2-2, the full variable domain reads EPEVTQTPSHQVTQMGQEVILRCVPISNHLYFYWYRQILGQKVEFLVSFYNNEISEKSEIFDDQFSVERPDGSNFTLKIRSTKLEDSAMYFCASNSGTATGELFFGEGSRLTVL.

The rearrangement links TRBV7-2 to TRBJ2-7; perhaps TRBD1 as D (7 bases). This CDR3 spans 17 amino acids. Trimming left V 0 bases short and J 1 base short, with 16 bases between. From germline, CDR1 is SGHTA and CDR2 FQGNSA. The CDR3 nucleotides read TGTGCCAGCAGCTTAGCCCCAGGGGGGTTTTATTCCTACGAGCAGTACTTC. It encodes CASSLAPGGFYSYEQYF.

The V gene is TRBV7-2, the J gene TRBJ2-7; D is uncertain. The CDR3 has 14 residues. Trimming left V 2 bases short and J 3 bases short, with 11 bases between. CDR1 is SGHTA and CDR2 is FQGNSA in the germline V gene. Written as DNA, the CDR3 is TGTGCCAGCAGCTTATTGGCGGAGATCTACGAGCAGTACTTC. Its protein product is CASSLLAEIYEQYF.

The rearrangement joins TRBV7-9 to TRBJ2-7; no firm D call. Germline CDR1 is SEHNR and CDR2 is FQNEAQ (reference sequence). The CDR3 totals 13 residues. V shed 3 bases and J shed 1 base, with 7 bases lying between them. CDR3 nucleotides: TGTGCCAGCAGCTTTGGCAGTTCCTACGAGCAGTACTTC. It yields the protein CASSFGSSYEQYF.

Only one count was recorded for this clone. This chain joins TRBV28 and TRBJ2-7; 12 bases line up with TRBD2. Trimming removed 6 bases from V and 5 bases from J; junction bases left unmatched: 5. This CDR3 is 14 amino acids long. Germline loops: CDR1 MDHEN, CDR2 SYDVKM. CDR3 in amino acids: CASRPTSGSNEQYF. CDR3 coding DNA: TGTGCCAGCAGGCCGACTAGCGGGAGTAACGAGCAGTACTTC.

This CDR3 is CASKMEGTTMLPAFF. CDR3 DNA: TGTGCCAGCAAGATGGAGGGGACCACAATGTTGCCAGCTTTCTTT. The chain employs TRBV2 and TRBJ1-1; possibly TRBD1 for D (5 bases). The length of the CDR3 is 15 residues. Trimming left V 7 bases short and J 10 bases short, with 25 bases between. Germline V CDR1 and CDR2: SNHLY, FYNNEI.

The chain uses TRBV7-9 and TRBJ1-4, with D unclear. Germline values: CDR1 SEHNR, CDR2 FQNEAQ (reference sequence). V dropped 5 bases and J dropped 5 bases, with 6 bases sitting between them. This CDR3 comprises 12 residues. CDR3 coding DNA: TGTGCCAGCAGCGCTCAGAATGAAAAACTGTTTTTT. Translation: CASSAQNEKLFF.

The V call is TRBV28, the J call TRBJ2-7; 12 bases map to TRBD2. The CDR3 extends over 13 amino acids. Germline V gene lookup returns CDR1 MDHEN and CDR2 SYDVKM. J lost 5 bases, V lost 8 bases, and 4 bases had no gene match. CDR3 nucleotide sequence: TGTGCCAGCCTAGCGGGAGGGTGGAACGAGCAGTACTTC. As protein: CASLAGGWNEQYF.

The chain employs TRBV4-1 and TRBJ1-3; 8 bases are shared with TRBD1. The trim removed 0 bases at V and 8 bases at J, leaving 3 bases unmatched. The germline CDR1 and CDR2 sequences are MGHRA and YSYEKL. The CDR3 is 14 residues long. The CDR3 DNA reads TGCGCCAGCAGCCAAGATGGACAGGGTGACACCATATATTTT. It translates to CASSQDGQGDTIYF.

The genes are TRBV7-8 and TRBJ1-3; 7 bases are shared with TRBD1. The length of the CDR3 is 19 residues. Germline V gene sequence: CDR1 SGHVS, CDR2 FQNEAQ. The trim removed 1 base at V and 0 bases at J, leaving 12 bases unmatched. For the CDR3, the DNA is TGTGCCAGCAGCTTAGTTGGGACAGCCGGGACCTTCTCTGGAAACACCATATATTTT. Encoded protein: CASSLVGTAGTFSGNTIYF.

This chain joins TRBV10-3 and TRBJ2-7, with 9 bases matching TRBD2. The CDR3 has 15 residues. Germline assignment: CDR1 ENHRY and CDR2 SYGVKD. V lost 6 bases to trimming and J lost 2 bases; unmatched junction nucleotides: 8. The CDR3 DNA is TGTGCCATCAGCGACGGTTTAGCGGGGGCCTACGAGCAGTACTTC. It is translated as CAISDGLAGAYEQYF.

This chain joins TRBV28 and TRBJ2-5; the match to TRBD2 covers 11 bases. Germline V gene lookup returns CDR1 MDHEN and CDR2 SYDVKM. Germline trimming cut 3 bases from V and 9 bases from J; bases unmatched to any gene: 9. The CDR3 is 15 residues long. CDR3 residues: CASSFGLAGQAAQYF. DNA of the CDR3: TGTGCCAGCAGTTTCGGACTAGCGGGCCAGGCGGCCCAGTACTTC.

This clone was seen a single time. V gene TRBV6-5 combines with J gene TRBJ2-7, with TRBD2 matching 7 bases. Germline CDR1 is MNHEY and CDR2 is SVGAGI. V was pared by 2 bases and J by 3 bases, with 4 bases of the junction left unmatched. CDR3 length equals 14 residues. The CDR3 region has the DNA TGTGCCAGCAGTTACACGGGAGGAGGCTACGAGCAGTACTTC. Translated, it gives CASSYTGGGYEQYF.

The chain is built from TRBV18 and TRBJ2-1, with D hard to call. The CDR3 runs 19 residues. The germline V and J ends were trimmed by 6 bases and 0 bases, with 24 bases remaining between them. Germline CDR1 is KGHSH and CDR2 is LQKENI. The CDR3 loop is CASSPLVVEALSSYNEQFF. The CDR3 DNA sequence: TGTGCCAGCTCCCCCCTTGTTGTAGAGGCCCTTAGCTCCTACAATGAGCAGTTCTTC.

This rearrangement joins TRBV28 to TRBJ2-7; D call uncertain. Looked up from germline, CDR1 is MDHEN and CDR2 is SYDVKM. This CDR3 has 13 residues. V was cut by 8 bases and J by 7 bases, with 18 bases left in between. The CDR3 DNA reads TGTGCCAGCGGTACAGAACTCCTTCGAGAGCAGTACTTC. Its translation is CASGTELLREQYF.

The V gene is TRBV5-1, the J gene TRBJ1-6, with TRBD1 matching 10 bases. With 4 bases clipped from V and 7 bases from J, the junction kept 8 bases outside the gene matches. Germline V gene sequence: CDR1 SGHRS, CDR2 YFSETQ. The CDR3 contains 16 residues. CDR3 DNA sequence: TGCGCCAGCAGCGAGGGGACAGGGGATTTGAATTCACCCCTCCACTTT. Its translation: CASSEGTGDLNSPLHF.

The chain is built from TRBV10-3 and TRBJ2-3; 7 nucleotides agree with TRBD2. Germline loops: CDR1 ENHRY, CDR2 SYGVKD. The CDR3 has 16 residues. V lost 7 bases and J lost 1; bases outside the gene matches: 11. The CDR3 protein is CAIMGEGLLGTDTQYF. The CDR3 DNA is TGTGCCATCATGGGGGAGGGCCTTCTGGGCACAGATACGCAGTATTTT.

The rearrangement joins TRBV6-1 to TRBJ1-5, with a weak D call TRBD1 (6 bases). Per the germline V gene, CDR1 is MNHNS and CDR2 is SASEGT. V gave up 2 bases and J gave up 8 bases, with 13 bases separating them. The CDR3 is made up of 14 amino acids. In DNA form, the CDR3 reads TGTGCCAGCAGTGAATCAGGGGACCAGAAGCCCCAGCATTTT. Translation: CASSESGDQKPQHF.